The 6 T cell receptor beta chains given below trace back to one sample, sequenced in a study of monozygotic twins with inflammatory bowel disease. TCRdb re-called the 5' RACE reads and gives one entry per CDR3 protein, without DNA. The sample totals more than 350,000 distinct CDR3 sequences. Input material: blood. Receptors were obtained from a human donor with ulcerative colitis or Crohn's disease, or a healthy co-twin of an affected twin (not recorded which).

The genes are TRBV4-1 and TRBJ2-2. Germline values: CDR1 MGHRA, CDR2 YSYEKL. This CDR3 spans 15 amino acids. CDR3 residues: CASSQVTGVAGELFF.

J is TRBJ1-1 and V is TRBV7-6; TCRdb's D call, TRBD1, is unchecked because there is no DNA. This CDR3 contains 16 residues. The V gene's germline CDR1 is SGHVS and CDR2 FNYEAQ. The CDR3 is CASSLVLGQGRAEAFF.

This chain links TRBV20-1 with TRBJ2-2; TCRdb names TRBD2, which stays unverified in the absence of DNA. Germline CDR1 is DFQATT and CDR2 is SNEGSKA (reference sequence). This CDR3 contains 16 residues. The CDR3 protein is CSARDNSGANTGELFF.

The V gene is TRBV20-1, the J gene TRBJ1-2; TCRdb returns TRBD1, unconfirmable since there is no DNA. Germline CDR1 DFQATT, CDR2 SNEGSKA (reference sequence). The CDR3 runs to 14 residues. The CDR3 is CSARSSRGLGGYTF.

The V gene is TRBV9, the J gene TRBJ1-6. The CDR3 has 15 residues. The germline V gene encodes CDR1 SGDLS and CDR2 YYNGEE. CDR3: CASSDQPQVGSPLHF.

The J gene is TRBJ1-1, the V gene TRBV29-1; no DNA is available, so the TRBD1 call from TCRdb remains unchecked. The germline gives CDR1 SQVTM, CDR2 ANQGSEA. The CDR3 has 15 residues. The CDR3 protein is CSATTRPRGLLRAFF.